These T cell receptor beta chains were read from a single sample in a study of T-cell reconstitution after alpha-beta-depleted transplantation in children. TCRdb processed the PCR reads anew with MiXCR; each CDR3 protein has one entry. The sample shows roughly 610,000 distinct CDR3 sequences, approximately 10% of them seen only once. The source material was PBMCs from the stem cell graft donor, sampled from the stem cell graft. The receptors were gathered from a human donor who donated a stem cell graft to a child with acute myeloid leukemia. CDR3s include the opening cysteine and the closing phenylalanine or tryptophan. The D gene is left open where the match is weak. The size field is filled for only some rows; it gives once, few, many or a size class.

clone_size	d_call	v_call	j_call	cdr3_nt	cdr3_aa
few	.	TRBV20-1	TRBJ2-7	TGCAGTGCTCCCAAGCGGAGCGACGAGCAGTACTTC	CSAPKRSDEQYF
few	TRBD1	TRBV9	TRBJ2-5	TGTGCCAGCAGCGTCTTGACAGGGGGCGAGACCCAGTACTTC	CASSVLTGGETQYF
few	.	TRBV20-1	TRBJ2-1	TGCAGTGCTAGCCTGGCGCTCGGAGCGGGTGAGCAGTTCTTC	CSASLALGAGEQFF
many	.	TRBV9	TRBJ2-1	TGTGCCAGCAGCGTAGGTAGCTACTACAATGAGCAGTTCTTC	CASSVGSYYNEQFF
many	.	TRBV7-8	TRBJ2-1	TGTGCCAGCAGCTTAGACGGGAGTAAGTATAATGAGCAGTTCTTC	CASSLDGSKYNEQFF
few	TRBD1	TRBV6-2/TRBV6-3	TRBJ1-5	TGTGCCACCCGGACAGGGGTATATCCCCAGCCCCAGCATTTT	CATRTGVYPQPQHF
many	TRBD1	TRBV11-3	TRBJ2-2	TGTGCCAGCAGCCGGGACAGGGTGAACACCGGGGAGCTGTTTTTT	CASSRDRVNTGELFF
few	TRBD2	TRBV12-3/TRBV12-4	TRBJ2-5	TGTGCCAGCAGAGAAAGGACTAGCGGTGAAGAGACCCAGTACTTC	CASRERTSGEETQYF
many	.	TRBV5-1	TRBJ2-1	TGTGCCAGCAGTTTAGGGACTGATTACAATGAGCAGTTCTTC	CASSLGTDYNEQFF
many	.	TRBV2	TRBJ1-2	TGTGCCAGCAGTGCGCAGGGGCTTGTCGGCTATGGCTACACCTTC	CASSAQGLVGYGYTF
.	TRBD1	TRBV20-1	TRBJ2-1	TGCAGTGCTAGGCCTCCGGGACAGGGGGTAGGTAATGAGCAGTTCTTC	CSARPPGQGVGNEQFF
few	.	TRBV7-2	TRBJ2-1	TGTGCCAGCAGCCCGGGACTTGCTAACAGTGAGCAGTTCTTC	CASSPGLANSEQFF
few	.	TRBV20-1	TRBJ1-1	TGCAGTACGACAGAAACTGAAGCTTTCTTT	CSTTETEAFF
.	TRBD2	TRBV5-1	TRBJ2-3	TGTGCCAGCAGCTTGGCCGCGGGAGGAAGCACAGATACGCAGTATTTT	CASSLAAGGSTDTQYF
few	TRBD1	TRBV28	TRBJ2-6	TGTGCCAGCAAGACAGGGGGGCCTTCTGGGGCCAACGTCCTGACTTTC	CASKTGGPSGANVLTF
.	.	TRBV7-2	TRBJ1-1	TGTGCCAGCAGCTTATACTGGACGGGGGGCGCGGGTCTAGCTTTCTTT	CASSLYWTGGAGLAFF
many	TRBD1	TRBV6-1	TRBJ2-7	TGTGCCAGCAGGGACAGGGGGGTAACCTACGAGCAGTACTTC	CASRDRGVTYEQYF
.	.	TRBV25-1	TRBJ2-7	TGTGCCAGCAGTGAATTAGGGGACGAGCAGTACTTC	CASSELGDEQYF